One and the same sample provided the 6 T cell receptor beta chains below, sequenced in a study of siplizumab effects on memory and regulatory T cells. The protocol was immunoSEQ multiplex PCR, while the TCRdb copy is restricted to in-frame clones and leaves out a portion. The table records approximately 120,000 clones, about 93% of them present only once. Sequencing was carried out using non-Treg CD4+ T cells sorted from blood. These receptors came from a human donor in good health.

This clone was observed once. The V and J genes are TRBV5-4 and TRBJ2-3, with TRBD2 matching over 10 bases. CDR3 length: 16 residues. The junction had 4 bases not matched to a gene; V was cut back by 2 bases and J by 1 base. The germline V gene encodes CDR1 SGHNT and CDR2 YYREEE (reference sequence). The CDR3: CASSLDGLAGTDTQYF. CDR3 DNA sequence: TGTGCCAGCAGCTTAGACGGACTAGCGGGCACAGATACGCAGTATTTT.

V and J are TRBV4-2 and TRBJ1-6; D is undetermined. Germline-derived CDR1 and CDR2 are LGHNA and YNFKEQ. The CDR3 has 13 amino acids. V was clipped by 0 bases and J by 9 bases, with 6 bases between them. The CDR3 bases are TGTGCCAGCAGCCAAGATATCTTTTCACCCCTCCACTTT. Its translation is CASSQDIFSPLHF.

V gene TRBV30 combines with J gene TRBJ1-1; the D gene is possibly TRBD1 (6 bases). CDR3 length equals 14 residues. The germline V gene encodes CDR1 GTSNPN and CDR2 SVGIG (reference sequence). V gave up 1 base and J gave up 3 bases, with 12 bases separating them. CDR3 coding DNA: TGTGCCTGGAGTGGTGGGGGCGGGTACACTGAAGCTTTCTTT. It specifies CAWSGGGGYTEAFF.

The chain uses TRBV5-1 and TRBJ1-2, with a weak D call TRBD1 (6 bases). V was cut by 0 bases and J by 8 bases, with 23 bases left in between. This CDR3 spans 17 amino acids. CDR1 is SGHRS, CDR2 YFSETQ, per germline. CDR3 amino acids: CASSLGFGDNHPGGYTF. The CDR3 DNA reads TGCGCCAGCAGCTTGGGTTTTGGGGACAACCACCCCGGCGGCTACACCTTC.

V usage is TRBV5-4 and J usage is TRBJ1-1, with TRBD1 matching over 9 bases. CDR1 is SGHNT, CDR2 YYREEE, per germline (reference sequence). V lost 1 base to trimming and J lost 3 bases; unmatched junction nucleotides: 1. CDR3 size: 14 residues. CDR3 protein: CASSLTGGHTEAFF. As DNA, the CDR3 is TGTGCCAGCAGCTTGACAGGGGGCCACACTGAAGCTTTCTTT.

The chain links TRBV5-1 to TRBJ1-1; no clear D gene. The V end lost 0 bases, the J end lost 11 bases, and 14 bases lay between the germline ends. CDR3 length: 13 amino acids. The germline gives CDR1 SGHRS, CDR2 YFSETQ. CDR3 in amino acids: CASSLGTDSVAFF. For the CDR3, the DNA is TGCGCCAGCAGCTTGGGGACGGACTCCGTGGCTTTCTTT. Drawing the rest from reference TRBV5-1 and TRBJ1-1, the complete variable domain is KAGVTQTPRYLIKTRGQQVTLSCSPISGHRSVSWYQQTPGQGLQFLFEYFSETQRNKGNFPGRFSGRQFSNSRSEMNVSTLELGDSALYLCASSLGTDSVAFFGQGTRLTVV.